This TCR beta chain was documented in a study of T cell clones after liver transplantation. In the study overall: In this trial, immunosuppression withdrawal was attempted within 2 years of liver transplant.

Findings of the study overall: In 5 of 8 subjects, circulating graft-donor-reactive CD4 TCRbeta sequences fell significantly after transplant. Rather than being deleted, graft donor-reactive T cells may have moved into the graft.

About this clone: Antigen specificity is unknown.

The protocol was immunoSEQ multiplex PCR, while the TCRdb copy is restricted to in-frame clones and leaves out a portion. The sample lists about 8,900 clones; over 55% were seen once. The clonotype was recovered from a human patient who received a liver transplant. Part of the T cell pool may stem from the graft donor. The sequenced sample was CD8+ T cells from blood, obtained at the roughly 15-month timepoint.

The CDR3 reads CASRSDREADQPQHF. The DNA of the CDR3 is TGTGCAAGTCGCTCCGACAGGGAAGCGGATCAGCCCCAGCATTTT. The V gene is TRBV12-2, the J gene TRBJ1-5; the table calls TRBD1, which could not be checked here. TRBV12-2 is marked as a pseudogene. The CDR3 covers 15 residues.